This T cell receptor (beta chain) emerged from a study of cytomegalovirus exposure and HLA in healthy donors. This clone has just one count. What it recognizes is unknown. The primer mix had 60 Vbeta and 13 Jbeta primers. Sequencing used immunoSEQ multiplex PCR; TCRdb keeps in-frame clones, though not all of them. The table records fewer than 200,000 clones, approximately 72% of them present only once. The CDR3 contains 17 residues. Whole-study results and caveats: As confirmed in vitro, three CMV-associated chains were specific for CMV antigens. In an earlier analysis, in several hundred donors, most V segments appeared productive either ~87% or ~30% of the time.

The rearrangement links TRBV21-1 to TRBJ2-2; no check of the table's D call, TRBD1, against the DNA was made. TRBV21-1 is assigned pseudogene status. This TCR came from a female donor in good health and CMV-seronegative. What was sequenced was PBMCs. CDR3 loop: CASSSWDRVVYTGELFF. The CDR3 nucleotides are TGTGCCAGCAGCTCTTGGGACAGGGTGGTGTACACCGGGGAGCTGTTTTTT.